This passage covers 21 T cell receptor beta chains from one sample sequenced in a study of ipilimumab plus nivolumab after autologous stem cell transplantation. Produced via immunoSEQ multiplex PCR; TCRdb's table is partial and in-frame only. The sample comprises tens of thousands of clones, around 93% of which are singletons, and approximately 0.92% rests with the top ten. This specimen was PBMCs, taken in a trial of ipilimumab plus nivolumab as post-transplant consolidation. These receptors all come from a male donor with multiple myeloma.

CDR3 sequence reads: CASNPGTGGATNEKLFF. The CDR3, as DNA: TGTGCCAGTAATCCCGGGACAGGGGGCGCAACTAATGAAAAACTGTTTTTT. J is TRBJ1-4 and V is TRBV19, with TRBD1 matching 12 bases. The CDR3 totals 17 residues. CDR1 is LNHDA, CDR2 SQIVND, per germline (reference sequence). After removal of 7 bases from V and 0 bases from J, the junction contained 6 bases not matched to a gene.

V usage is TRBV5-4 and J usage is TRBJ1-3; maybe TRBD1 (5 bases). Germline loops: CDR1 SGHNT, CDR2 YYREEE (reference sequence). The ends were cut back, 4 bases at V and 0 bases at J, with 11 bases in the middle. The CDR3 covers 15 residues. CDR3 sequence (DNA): TGTGCCAGCAGCCGGGACGGCAACTCTGGAAACACCATATATTTT. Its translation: CASSRDGNSGNTIYF.

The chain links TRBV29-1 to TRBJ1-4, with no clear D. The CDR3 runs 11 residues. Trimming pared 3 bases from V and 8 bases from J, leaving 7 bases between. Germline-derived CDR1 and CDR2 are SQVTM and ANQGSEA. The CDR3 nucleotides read TGCAGCGTTGAGGGAGGGGAAAAACTGTTTTTT. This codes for CSVEGGEKLFF.

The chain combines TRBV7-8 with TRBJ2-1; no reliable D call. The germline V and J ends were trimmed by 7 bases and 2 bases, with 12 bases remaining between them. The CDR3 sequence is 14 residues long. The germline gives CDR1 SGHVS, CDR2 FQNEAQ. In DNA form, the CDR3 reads TGTGCCAGCACAGCAAAAAGGCCCTACAATGAGCAGTTCTTC. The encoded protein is CASTAKRPYNEQFF.

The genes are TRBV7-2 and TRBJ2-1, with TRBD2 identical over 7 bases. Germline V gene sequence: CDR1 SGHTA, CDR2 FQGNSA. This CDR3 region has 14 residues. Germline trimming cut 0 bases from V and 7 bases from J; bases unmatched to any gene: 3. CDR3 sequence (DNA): TGTGCCAGCAGCTTAGCTGGGCGGGGGAATGAGCAGTTCTTC. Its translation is CASSLAGRGNEQFF.

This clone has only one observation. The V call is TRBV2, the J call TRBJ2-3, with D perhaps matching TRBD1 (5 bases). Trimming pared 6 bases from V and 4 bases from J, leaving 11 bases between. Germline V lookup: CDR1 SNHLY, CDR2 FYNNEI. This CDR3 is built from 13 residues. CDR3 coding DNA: TGTGCCAGCAGGGGGCGAATGGCAGATACGCAGTATTTT. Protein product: CASRGRMADTQYF.

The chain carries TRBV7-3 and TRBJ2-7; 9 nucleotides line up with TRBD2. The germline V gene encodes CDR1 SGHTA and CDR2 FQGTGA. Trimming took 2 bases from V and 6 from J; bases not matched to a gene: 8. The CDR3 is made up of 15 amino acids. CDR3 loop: CASSLHSSGIGEQYF. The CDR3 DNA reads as TGTGCCAGCAGCTTACATTCTAGCGGGATCGGCGAGCAGTACTTC.

This CDR3 reads CASSRTIYEQYF. In DNA, the CDR3 is TGTGCCAGCAGCCGGACCATTTACGAGCAGTACTTC. The rearrangement joins TRBV9 to TRBJ2-5; D not certain. The tail of the sequence fits TRBJ2-7 better, so the J call may be wrong. This CDR3 comprises 12 residues. The germline gives CDR1 SGDLS, CDR2 YYNGEE.

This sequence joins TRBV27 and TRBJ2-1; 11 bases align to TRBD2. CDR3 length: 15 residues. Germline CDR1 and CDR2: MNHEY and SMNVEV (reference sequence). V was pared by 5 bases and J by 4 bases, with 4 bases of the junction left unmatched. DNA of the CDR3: TGTGCCAGCAGTGCCGGGACTAGCGGTTACAATGAGCAGTTCTTC. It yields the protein CASSAGTSGYNEQFF.

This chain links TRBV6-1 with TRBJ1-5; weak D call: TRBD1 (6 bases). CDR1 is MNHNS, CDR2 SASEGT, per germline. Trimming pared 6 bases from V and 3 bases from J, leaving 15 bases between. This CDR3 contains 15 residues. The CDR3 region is CASSPGGGYNQPQHF. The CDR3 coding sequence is TGTGCCAGCAGCCCAGGTGGGGGCTACAATCAGCCCCAGCATTTT.

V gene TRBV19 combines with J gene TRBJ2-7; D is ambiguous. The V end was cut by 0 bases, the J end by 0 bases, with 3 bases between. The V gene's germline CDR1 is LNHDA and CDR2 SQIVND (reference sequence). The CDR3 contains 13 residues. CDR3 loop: CASSIDNSYEQYF. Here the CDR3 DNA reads TGTGCCAGTAGTATAGACAACTCCTACGAGCAGTACTTC.

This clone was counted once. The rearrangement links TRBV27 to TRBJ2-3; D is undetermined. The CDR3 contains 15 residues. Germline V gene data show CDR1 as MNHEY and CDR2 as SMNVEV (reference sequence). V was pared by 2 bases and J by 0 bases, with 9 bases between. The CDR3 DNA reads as TGTGCCAGCAGTTTAGGCAGGCTGAGCACAGATACGCAGTATTTT. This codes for CASSLGRLSTDTQYF.

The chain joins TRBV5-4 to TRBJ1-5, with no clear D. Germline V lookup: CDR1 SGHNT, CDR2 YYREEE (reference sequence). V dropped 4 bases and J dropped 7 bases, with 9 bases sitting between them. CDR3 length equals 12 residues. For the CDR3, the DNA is TGTGCCAGCAGCAGGGATTACCAGCCCCAGCATTTT. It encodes CASSRDYQPQHF.

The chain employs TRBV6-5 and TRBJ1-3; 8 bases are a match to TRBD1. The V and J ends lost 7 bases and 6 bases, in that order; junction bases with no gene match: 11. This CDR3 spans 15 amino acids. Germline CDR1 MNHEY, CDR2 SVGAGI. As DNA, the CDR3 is TGTGCCAGCATCAATCCCGACAGGGGTGAAAACACCATATATTTT. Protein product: CASINPDRGENTIYF.

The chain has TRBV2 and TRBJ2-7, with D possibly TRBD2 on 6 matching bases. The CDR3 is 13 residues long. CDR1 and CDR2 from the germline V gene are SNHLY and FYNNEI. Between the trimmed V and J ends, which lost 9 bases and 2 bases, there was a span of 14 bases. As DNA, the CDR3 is TGTGCCAGTTTAGCGGAGGGACCCTACGAGCAGTACTTC. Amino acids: CASLAEGPYEQYF.

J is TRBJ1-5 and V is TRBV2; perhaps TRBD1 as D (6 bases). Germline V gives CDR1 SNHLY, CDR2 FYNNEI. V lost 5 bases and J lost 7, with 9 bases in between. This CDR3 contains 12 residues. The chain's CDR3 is CASSTGNQPQHF. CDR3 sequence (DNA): TGTGCCAGCAGTACAGGGAACCAGCCCCAGCATTTT.

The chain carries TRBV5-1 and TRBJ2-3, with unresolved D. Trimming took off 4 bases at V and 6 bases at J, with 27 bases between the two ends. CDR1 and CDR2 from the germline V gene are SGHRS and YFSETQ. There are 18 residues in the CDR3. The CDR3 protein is CASSKTLGDPSELDTQYF. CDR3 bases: TGCGCCAGCAGCAAGACACTTGGAGACCCATCGGAGTTGGATACGCAGTATTTT.

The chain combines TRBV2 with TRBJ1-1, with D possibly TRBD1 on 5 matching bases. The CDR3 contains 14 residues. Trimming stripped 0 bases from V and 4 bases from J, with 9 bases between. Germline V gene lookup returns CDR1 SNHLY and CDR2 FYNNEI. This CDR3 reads CASSEARGSTEAFF. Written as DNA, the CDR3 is TGTGCCAGCAGTGAAGCGCGGGGCAGCACTGAAGCTTTCTTT.

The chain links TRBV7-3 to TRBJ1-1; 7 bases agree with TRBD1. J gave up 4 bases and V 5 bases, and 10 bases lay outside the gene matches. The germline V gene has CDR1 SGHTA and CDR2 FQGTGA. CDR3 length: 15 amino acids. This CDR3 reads CASSLTGQGGTEAFF. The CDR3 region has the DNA TGTGCCAGCAGCCTTACGGGGCAGGGGGGCACTGAAGCTTTCTTT.

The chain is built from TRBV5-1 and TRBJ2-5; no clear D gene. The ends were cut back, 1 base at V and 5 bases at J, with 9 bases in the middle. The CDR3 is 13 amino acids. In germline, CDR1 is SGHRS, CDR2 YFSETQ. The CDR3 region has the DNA TGCGCCAGCAGCTTGACCGAGAGGGAGACCCAGTACTTC. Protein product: CASSLTERETQYF.

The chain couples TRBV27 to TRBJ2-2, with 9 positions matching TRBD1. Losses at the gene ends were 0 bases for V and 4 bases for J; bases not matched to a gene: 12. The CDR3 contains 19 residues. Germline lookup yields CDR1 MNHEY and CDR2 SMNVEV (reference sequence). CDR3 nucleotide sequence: TGTGCCAGCAGTTTATCACGCTTCCGGACAGGGGAGAGCACCGGGGAGCTGTTTTTT. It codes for CASSLSRFRTGESTGELFF.